One and the same sample provided the 24 T cell receptor beta chains below, sequenced in a study of CD8+ T cells in alopecia areata. The treatment is: oral pan-JAK inhibitor, 5-10 mg twice daily. The sequencing template was cDNA reverse transcribed from extracted RNA. Repertoires were generated with immunoSEQ multiplex PCR, while TCRdb's copy carries only in-frame clones and drops some. Among about 160,000 clones listed, 65% were seen once. The sequencing here drew on CD4+ T cells sorted from blood, taken at week 4, from a patient treated with tofacitinib. The receptors shown here come from a human donor with alopecia areata.

The chain recombines TRBV5-1 with TRBJ2-1; 8 nucleotides match TRBD1. The CDR3 spans 16 residues. Germline V CDR1 and CDR2: SGHRS, YFSETQ. V lost 0 bases and J lost 8; bases outside the gene matches: 10. The CDR3 nucleotides read TGCGCCAGCAGCTTGGAATGGCAGGGGGCGCGGTATGAGCAGTTCTTC. Translation gives CASSLEWQGARYEQFF.

The chain is built from TRBV10-3 and TRBJ1-1; D is possibly TRBD1 (6 bases). V was pared by 0 bases and J by 0 bases, with 11 bases between. The CDR3 contains 16 residues. Per the germline V gene, CDR1 is ENHRY and CDR2 is SYGVKD. The CDR3 region is CAISESRGAMNTEAFF. The CDR3 DNA reads TGTGCCATCAGTGAGTCGCGGGGGGCTATGAACACTGAAGCTTTCTTT.

A remark on this clone: Other DNA sequences from this sample encode an identical CDR3 as well. The chain links TRBV5-1 to TRBJ2-3; D remains unclear. This CDR3 has 12 residues. The V gene's germline CDR1 is SGHRS and CDR2 YFSETQ. Trimming took 2 bases from V and 2 from J, leaving 3 bases between them. The CDR3 coding sequence is TGCGCCAGCAGCTTAACCACAGATACGCAGTATTTT. Its protein is CASSLTTDTQYF.

This clone was recorded a few times. The rearrangement joins TRBV2 to TRBJ2-5, with 8 bases fitting TRBD2. The V and J ends lost 8 bases and 2 bases, in that order; junction bases with no gene match: 7. CDR3 length: 14 residues. Germline CDR1 reads SNHLY; CDR2 reads FYNNEI. The CDR3 is CASRSGTYQETQYF. The CDR3, as DNA: TGTGCCAGCCGTAGCGGGACTTATCAAGAGACCCAGTACTTC.

The CDR3 protein is CASSRGGGYTF. The CDR3 coding sequence is TGTGCCAGCAGCCGGGGAGGAGGCTACACCTTC. This chain joins TRBV6-5 and TRBJ1-2; no clear D. V lost 6 bases to trimming and J lost 8 bases, with 10 bases between them. CDR1 and CDR2 from the germline V gene are MNHEY and SVGAGI. This CDR3 comprises 11 residues.

This chain uses TRBV9 with TRBJ2-5; a weak D match, TRBD1 (5 bases). CDR1 and CDR2 from the germline V gene are SGDLS and YYNGEE. The length of the CDR3 is 15 residues. V dropped 1 base and J dropped 2 bases, with 12 bases sitting between them. The CDR3 loop is CASSVSGWVQETQYF. The CDR3 DNA sequence: TGTGCCAGCAGCGTATCAGGGTGGGTTCAAGAGACCCAGTACTTC.

This rearrangement joins TRBV7-8 to TRBJ2-2, with D perhaps matching TRBD1 or TRBD2 (5 bases each). Trimming removed 2 bases from V and 4 bases from J, with 20 bases in between. Germline-derived CDR1 and CDR2 are SGHVS and FQNEAQ. CDR3 length: 18 amino acids. In DNA, the CDR3 is TGTGCCAGCAGCTTAACGGGACGGTCGATACAATCCACCGGGGAGCTGTTTTTT. Amino acids: CASSLTGRSIQSTGELFF.

The rearrangement joins TRBV29-1 to TRBJ2-6; 7 positions match TRBD2. The germline V gene has CDR1 SQVTM and CDR2 ANQGSEA. CDR3 length: 12 residues. Trimming removed 4 bases from V and 11 bases from J; junction bases left unmatched: 5. CDR3 DNA: TGCAGCGTTGGACTGGGAGGGGACGTCCTGACTTTC. Amino acid sequence: CSVGLGGDVLTF.

The DNA for the CDR3 is TGCGCCAGCAGCTCCCTGGGGGGTGAGACCCAGTACTTC. Translating it yields CASSSLGGETQYF. This chain links TRBV5-1 with TRBJ2-5, with TRBD2 as a possible D gene (6 bases). The CDR3 loop spans 13 amino acids. With 3 bases removed from V and 5 bases from J, the gap between germline ends came to 11 bases. The germline gives CDR1 SGHRS, CDR2 YFSETQ.

V is TRBV7-2 and J is TRBJ2-6; D gene unclear. Trimming shortened V by 3 bases and J by 0 bases, and 9 bases separated the two germline ends. Germline V gene data show CDR1 as SGHTA and CDR2 as FQGNSA. The CDR3 length is 16 residues. CDR3 DNA sequence: TGTGCCAGCAGCTTGGGCGGAGTCTCTGGGGCCAACGTCCTGACTTTC. Translated, it gives CASSLGGVSGANVLTF.

About this clone itself: Other nucleotide sequences in the sample specify the same CDR3. CDR3 sequence: CAWSQVTAGYQPQHF. The CDR3, as DNA: TGTGCCTGGAGTCAAGTGACAGCCGGTTACCAGCCCCAGCATTTT. V is TRBV30 and J is TRBJ1-5; possibly TRBD1 for D (5 bases). Trimming removed 2 bases at V and 7 bases at J, with 18 bases between. Germline CDR1 and CDR2: GTSNPN and SVGIG (reference sequence). CDR3 length equals 15 residues.

This chain links TRBV6-1 with TRBJ1-1; weak D call: TRBD1 (5 bases). Trimming stripped 5 bases from V and 3 bases from J, with 10 bases between. Per the germline V gene, CDR1 is MNHNS and CDR2 is SASEGT. This CDR3 spans 13 amino acids. The CDR3 nucleotides are TGTGCCAGCAGTAAGGCCAGGGACACTGAAGCTTTCTTT. Protein sequence: CASSKARDTEAFF.

The rearrangement uses TRBV7-2 and TRBJ2-6; 9 nucleotides agree with TRBD1. The CDR3 sequence is 16 residues long. Germline CDR1 is SGHTA and CDR2 is FQGNSA. V shed 5 bases and J 1 base; nucleotides not matched to a gene: 3. The CDR3: CASSLGQGSGANVLTF. The CDR3 DNA follows: TGTGCCAGCAGCCTTGGACAGGGGTCTGGGGCCAACGTCCTGACTTTC. The entire variable domain, with the rest obtained from reference TRBV7-2 and TRBJ2-6, is as follows: GAGVSQSPSNKVTEKGKDVELRCDPISGHTALYWYRQSLGQGLEFLIYFQGNSAPDKSGLPSDRFSAERTGGSVSTLTIQRTQQEDSAVYLCASSLGQGSGANVLTFGAGSRLTVL.

This clone came up a few times. The chain uses TRBV5-1 and TRBJ2-7; 9 bases fit TRBD1. The CDR3 consists of 15 residues. The J segment lost 5 bases and the V segment lost 4 bases, leaving 10 bases of the junction unmatched. Germline V CDR1 and CDR2: SGHRS, YFSETQ. The CDR3 DNA is TGCGCCAGCAGCCACCTTGTACAGGGGGCGAACGAGCAGTACTTC. Translating it yields CASSHLVQGANEQYF.

This chain connects TRBV30 to TRBJ2-4; 7 nucleotides line up with TRBD2. Germline assignment: CDR1 GTSNPN and CDR2 SVGIG (reference sequence). This CDR3 region has 15 residues. Trimming cost V 0 bases and J 1 base; bases outside gene matches: 3. CDR3 loop: CAWSVGTTAKNIQYF. DNA of the CDR3: TGTGCCTGGAGTGTCGGGACTACTGCCAAAAACATTCAGTACTTC.

The chain carries TRBV15 and TRBJ2-7, with 10 bases identical to TRBD1. Trimming took 5 bases from V and 1 from J; bases not matched to a gene: 5. The CDR3 totals 15 residues. CDR1 and CDR2 (germline): LNHNV, YYDKDF (reference sequence). The CDR3, as DNA: TGTGCCACCAGCCCCCCGGACAGGGGGTCCTACGAGCAGTACTTC. This sequence encodes CATSPPDRGSYEQYF.

V gene TRBV4-2 combines with J gene TRBJ1-1; D is perhaps TRBD1 (6 bases). CDR3 size: 14 residues. Germline V CDR1 and CDR2: LGHNA, YNFKEQ. V lost 8 bases and J 0 bases, leaving 13 bases between the germline ends. For the CDR3, the DNA is TGTGCCAGCGGCCGTGGGGACATGAACACTGAAGCTTTCTTT. It translates to CASGRGDMNTEAFF.

This clone was seen a few times. V and J are TRBV29-1 and TRBJ2-1; 8 nucleotides match TRBD1. Germline V gives CDR1 SQVTM, CDR2 ANQGSEA. J gave up 8 bases and V 7 bases, and 13 bases lay outside the gene matches. This CDR3 spans 14 amino acids. The CDR3 sequence is CSGSGQAFGYEQFF. The CDR3 coding sequence is TGCAGCGGATCGGGACAGGCCTTCGGGTATGAGCAGTTCTTC.

The genes are TRBV23-1 and TRBJ1-4; no firm D call. TRBV23-1 is an open reading frame, and its role is uncertain. Trimming took off 3 bases at V and 5 bases at J, with 7 bases between the two ends. The CDR3 contains 13 residues. The CDR3 region is CASSHTDNEKLFF. Here the CDR3 DNA reads TGCGCCAGCAGTCATACGGACAATGAAAAACTGTTTTTT.

This chain uses TRBV7-6 with TRBJ1-1; weak D call: TRBD1 (6 bases). CDR1 and CDR2 (germline): SGHVS, FNYEAQ. CDR3 length: 13 residues. Trimming shortened V by 3 bases and J by 3 bases, and 8 bases separated the two germline ends. The CDR3 DNA reads TGTGCCAGCAGCTTGGCAGGGGACACTGAAGCTTTCTTT. Its translation is CASSLAGDTEAFF.

This chain links TRBV11-2 with TRBJ1-5, with D possibly matching TRBD1 (5 bases). V was trimmed by 5 bases and J by 7 bases, leaving 12 bases between them. This CDR3 spans 13 amino acids. Looked up from germline, CDR1 is SGHAT and CDR2 is FQNNGV. The CDR3 region has the DNA TGTGCCAGCAGCCTGGGGCGCGGGCAGCCCCAGCATTTT. Amino acids: CASSLGRGQPQHF.

The chain couples TRBV29-1 to TRBJ2-1; D gene ambiguous. The germline gives CDR1 SQVTM, CDR2 ANQGSEA. V shed 2 bases and J shed 0 bases, with 23 bases lying between them. The CDR3 extends over 19 amino acids. Here the CDR3 DNA reads TGCAGCGTTGAATCGCTCCCTATAGGCCCCATGAGCTCCTACAATGAGCAGTTCTTC. It specifies CSVESLPIGPMSSYNEQFF.

The chain combines TRBV2 with TRBJ1-1; D unresolved. V dropped 2 bases and J dropped 10 bases, with 5 bases sitting between them. Germline V gene data show CDR1 as SNHLY and CDR2 as FYNNEI. The CDR3 totals 10 residues. The CDR3 reads CASSEYRAFF. In nucleotides, the CDR3 is TGTGCCAGCAGTGAATACCGAGCTTTCTTT.

The V call is TRBV4-1, the J call TRBJ2-2; D may match TRBD1 or TRBD2 (5 bases each). From germline, CDR1 is MGHRA and CDR2 YSYEKL. Deletions cut 3 bases from V and 4 bases from J, with 24 bases between. The CDR3 covers 19 residues. CDR3 sequence: CASSHPRVLRGAVTGELFF. DNA of the CDR3: TGCGCCAGCAGCCACCCAAGAGTCTTACGGGGCGCGGTCACCGGGGAGCTGTTTTTT.